This entry lists 10 T cell receptor beta chains sequenced from one sample in a study of blood T cell repertoires in COVID-19. TCRdb's copy holds only in-frame clones and misses some; the assay was immunoSEQ multiplex PCR. The sample lists about 220,000 clones, approximately 84% seen once, with about 2.1% in the top ten. Sample: peripheral blood. The receptors shown here come from a woman aged 55-70 years with acute or convalescent COVID-19.

J is TRBJ2-7 and V is TRBV6-2 or TRBV6-3; 8 bases are a match to TRBD1. The CDR3 length is 17 residues. V gave up 2 bases and J gave up 4 bases; unmatched junction bases: 13. Germline V gene lookup returns CDR1 MNHEY and CDR2 SVGEGT. In DNA form, the CDR3 reads TGTGCCAGCAGTTACCCGCAAGGACAGGGTAAGAGGTACGAGCAGTACTTC. It is translated as CASSYPQGQGKRYEQYF.

The chain combines TRBV7-2 with TRBJ2-5, with 7 bases aligning to TRBD1. The CDR3 runs 14 residues. The V and J ends lost 5 bases and 6 bases, in that order; junction bases with no gene match: 9. CDR1 SGHTA and CDR2 FQGNSA come from the germline V gene. The CDR3 nucleotides are TGTGCCAGCAGCGCGCCGACAGGGTTGAAGACCCAGTACTTC. Translated, it gives CASSAPTGLKTQYF.

The chain couples TRBV7-9 to TRBJ1-4, with TRBD1 as a possible D gene (6 bases). The CDR3 consists of 18 residues. CDR1 SEHNR and CDR2 FQNEAQ come from the germline V gene (reference sequence). Trimming shortened V by 0 bases and J by 1 base, and 15 bases separated the two germline ends. The DNA of the CDR3 is TGTGCCAGCAGCTTAGCCGGACAGTTGATAGTAACTAATGAAAAACTGTTTTTT. Translated: CASSLAGQLIVTNEKLFF.

The CDR3 region has the DNA TGTGCCAGCAGGGAAACAGGGGTATTGGGCGAGCAGTACTTC. Its translation: CASRETGVLGEQYF. The chain carries TRBV3-1 (or the pseudogene TRBV3-2) and TRBJ2-7; 7 bases are a match to TRBD1. Looked up from germline, CDR1 is LGHDT and CDR2 is YNNKEL (reference sequence). CDR3 length: 14 amino acids. Trimming took 6 bases from V and 6 from J; bases not matched to a gene: 11.

This clone was seen only a few times. The chain has TRBV6-5 and TRBJ1-4; tentatively, D is TRBD1 (5 bases). This CDR3 is 11 amino acids long. Between the trimmed V and J ends, which lost 8 bases and 8 bases, there was a span of 9 bases. Germline CDR1 MNHEY, CDR2 SVGAGI. The CDR3 DNA reads TGTGCCAGCTGGGGGGAGGAAAAACTGTTTTTT. This sequence encodes CASWGEEKLFF.

This chain joins TRBV9 and TRBJ2-1, with TRBD1 as a possible D gene (5 bases). Germline CDR1 is SGDLS and CDR2 is YYNGEE. The V gene lost 1 base and the J gene lost 5 bases, with 7 bases spanning the gap. The CDR3 length is 13 residues. For the CDR3, the DNA is TGTGCCAGCAGCGTACAAGGGGACAATGAGCAGTTCTTC. Translation: CASSVQGDNEQFF.

The chain links TRBV3-1 (or the pseudogene TRBV3-2) to TRBJ2-2; D is ambiguous. V was cut by 1 base and J by 4 bases, with 7 bases left in between. Germline-derived CDR1 and CDR2 are LGHDT and YNNKEL (reference sequence). The length of the CDR3 is 14 residues. The CDR3: CASSQGATTGELFF. Written as DNA, the CDR3 is TGTGCCAGCAGCCAAGGGGCCACCACCGGGGAGCTGTTTTTT.

The rearrangement links TRBV30 to TRBJ1-1; perhaps TRBD1 as D (6 bases). CDR3 length: 13 amino acids. Germline lookup yields CDR1 GTSNPN and CDR2 SVGIG (reference sequence). V was shortened by 2 bases and J by 2 bases, with 9 bases between the two germline ends. CDR3 in amino acids: CAWSRGSNTEAFF. The CDR3 nucleotides are TGTGCCTGGAGTAGGGGGAGTAACACTGAAGCTTTCTTT.

This sequence joins TRBV9 and TRBJ2-3; maybe TRBD2 (6 bases). V lost 4 bases and J 1 base, leaving 25 bases between the germline ends. Germline-derived CDR1 and CDR2 are SGDLS and YYNGEE. The CDR3 runs 19 residues. CDR3: CASSPRFLDGGTGTDTQYF. The CDR3 bases are TGTGCCAGCAGCCCCCGCTTTCTCGATGGCGGGACTGGCACAGATACGCAGTATTTT.

The genes are TRBV19 and TRBJ1-1; D not resolved. Trimming shortened V by 3 bases and J by 6 bases, and 11 bases separated the two germline ends. The CDR3 length is 13 residues. CDR1 and CDR2 (germline): LNHDA, SQIVND (reference sequence). The CDR3 nucleotides are TGTGCCAGTAGTATTTTTTCCGGGGCTGAAGCTTTCTTT. Amino acids: CASSIFSGAEAFF.